The 20 T cell receptor beta chains below were found in one sample sequenced in a study of T cell responses to AZD1222 COVID-19 vaccine. Repertoires were generated with immunoSEQ multiplex PCR, while TCRdb's copy carries only in-frame clones and drops some. This sample has approximately 71,000 clones; approximately 80% occur once, and the top ten carry around 10%. Sequences were derived from peripheral blood, sampled on day 0 of AZD1222 vaccination. These receptors were collected from an adult in good health.

The chain joins TRBV9 to TRBJ1-3, with 8 bases matching TRBD1. Germline CDR1 SGDLS, CDR2 YYNGEE. V lost 4 bases, J lost 3 bases, and 3 bases stayed unmatched. The CDR3 is 14 amino acids. The CDR3 loop reads CASSTDRGGNTIYF. CDR3 DNA: TGTGCCAGCAGCACAGACAGGGGTGGAAACACCATATATTTT. Full variable domain (rest looked up from reference TRBV9 and TRBJ1-3): DSGVTQTPKHLITATGQRVTLRCSPRSGDLSVYWYQQSLDQGLQFLIQYYNGEERAKGNILERFSAQQFPDLHSELNLSSLELGDSALYFCASSTDRGGNTIYFGEGSWLTVV.

V and J are TRBV7-8 and TRBJ2-5; D is perhaps TRBD1 (6 bases). This CDR3 region has 14 residues. Germline V gene sequence: CDR1 SGHVS, CDR2 FQNEAQ. Trimming pared 5 bases from V and 5 bases from J, leaving 15 bases between. In nucleotides, the CDR3 is TGTGCCAGCAGCCCCCCCCGCCAGGGGGAGACCCAGTACTTC. Protein product: CASSPPRQGETQYF.

J is TRBJ2-1 and V is TRBV20-1, with 7 bases fitting TRBD1. CDR3 size: 16 residues. Trimming removed 3 bases from V and 2 bases from J; junction bases left unmatched: 10. CDR1 and CDR2 (germline): DFQATT, SNEGSKA (reference sequence). CDR3 in amino acids: CSASKFGTVPYNEQFF. CDR3 coding DNA: TGCAGTGCTAGTAAATTTGGGACAGTCCCCTACAATGAGCAGTTCTTC.

The chain uses TRBV2 and TRBJ1-2, with TRBD1 matching over 7 bases. Germline V gene lookup returns CDR1 SNHLY and CDR2 FYNNEI. The J segment lost 4 bases and the V segment lost 4 bases, leaving 18 bases of the junction unmatched. The CDR3 is 18 residues long. The CDR3 DNA follows: TGTGCCAGCAGTGGACAGGATCCGCCAGGGGGTGTCGGCTATGGCTACACCTTC. This gives the protein CASSGQDPPGGVGYGYTF.

V usage is TRBV7-8 and J usage is TRBJ2-3; D is perhaps TRBD1 or TRBD2 (5 bases each). This CDR3 is 16 amino acids long. In germline, CDR1 is SGHVS, CDR2 FQNEAQ. Trimming took 4 bases from V and 3 from J, leaving 17 bases between them. For the CDR3, the DNA is TGTGCCAGCAGCTCCCTCTGGACGGGACGAACAGATACGCAGTATTTT. As protein: CASSSLWTGRTDTQYF.

This chain links TRBV6-5 with TRBJ2-2; 7 bases are shared with TRBD1. V lost 4 bases and J lost 4; bases outside the gene matches: 9. CDR1 is MNHEY, CDR2 SVGAGI, per germline. The CDR3 spans 16 residues. CDR3 bases: TGTGCCAGCAGTTTTAGACAGGGTCTTATCACCGGGGAGCTGTTTTTT. Translated, it gives CASSFRQGLITGELFF.

The chain carries TRBV18 and TRBJ2-5, with TRBD2 matching over 9 bases. In germline, CDR1 is KGHSH, CDR2 LQKENI. V gave up 1 base and J gave up 4 bases; unmatched junction bases: 10. The CDR3 covers 17 residues. The CDR3 region is CASSPRAGGNDGETQYF. Here the CDR3 DNA reads TGTGCCAGCTCACCACGAGCGGGGGGCAACGACGGAGAGACCCAGTACTTC.

In nucleotides, the CDR3 is TGTGCCAGCTCATGGGGCGGGGGGAACACCGGGGAGCTGTTTTTT. This sequence encodes CASSWGGGNTGELFF. The V and J genes are TRBV2 and TRBJ2-2; the match to TRBD2 covers 7 bases. The CDR3 runs to 15 residues. CDR1 and CDR2 (germline): SNHLY, FYNNEI. Losses at the gene ends were 8 bases for V and 1 base for J; bases not matched to a gene: 7.

The chain couples TRBV5-1 to TRBJ1-1; D is ambiguous. The CDR3 is made up of 15 amino acids. The V end lost 4 bases, the J end lost 1 base, and 14 bases lay between the germline ends. Germline V CDR1 and CDR2: SGHRS, YFSETQ. CDR3 bases: TGCGCCAGCAGCCTAGATGGGCAGAAGAACACTGAAGCTTTCTTT. It encodes CASSLDGQKNTEAFF.

The chain employs TRBV9 and TRBJ2-1; 8 positions agree with TRBD1. The CDR3 runs 14 residues. V shed 0 bases, J shed 13 bases, and the junction held 9 bases outside the gene matches. CDR1 is SGDLS and CDR2 is YYNGEE in the germline V gene. The CDR3: CASSVAGQGETQFF. CDR3 coding DNA: TGTGCCAGCAGCGTAGCTGGACAGGGCGAAACTCAGTTCTTC.

V gene TRBV3-1 (or the pseudogene TRBV3-2) combines with J gene TRBJ1-3, with D maybe TRBD1 (5 bases). Germline assignment: CDR1 LGHDT and CDR2 YNNKEL (reference sequence). Trimming removed 5 bases from V and 8 bases from J, with 13 bases in between. The CDR3 consists of 13 residues. The CDR3 region is CASSSSWGDTIYF. The CDR3 DNA is TGTGCCAGCAGCTCATCGTGGGGGGACACCATATATTTT.

V and J are TRBV27 and TRBJ2-1; the D gene could be TRBD1 or TRBD2 (6 bases each). The V end lost 5 bases, the J end lost 7 bases, and 15 bases lay between the germline ends. CDR1 and CDR2 from the germline V gene are MNHEY and SMNVEV (reference sequence). The CDR3 is made up of 14 amino acids. CDR3 sequence reads: CASSRGGNSNEQFF. The CDR3 coding sequence is TGTGCCAGCAGTAGAGGGGGGAACTCGAATGAGCAGTTCTTC.

This chain joins TRBV28 and TRBJ1-2; 8 bases are shared with TRBD1. V shed 6 bases and J 2 bases; nucleotides not matched to a gene: 14. The CDR3 length is 17 residues. The germline CDR1 and CDR2 sequences are MDHEN and SYDVKM. CDR3 amino acids: CASRTGTGPMWNYGYTF. CDR3 nucleotides: TGTGCCAGCAGAACCGGGACAGGCCCCATGTGGAACTATGGCTACACCTTC.

The V gene is TRBV7-6, the J gene TRBJ1-1; the match to TRBD1 covers 9 bases. Looked up from germline, CDR1 is SGHVS and CDR2 is FNYEAQ. The CDR3 is 13 residues long. With V trimmed by 3 bases and J by 10 bases, 6 bases remained unmatched. CDR3: CASSLDRGRTAFF. The CDR3 bases are TGTGCCAGCAGCTTGGACAGGGGTCGTACAGCTTTCTTT.

CDR3 sequence (DNA): TGCGCCAGCAGCCAATTTATTACAGGGCTGAACTATGGCTACACCTTC. Its protein product is CASSQFITGLNYGYTF. V gene TRBV4-1 combines with J gene TRBJ1-2; D may be TRBD1 (6 bases). This CDR3 has 16 residues. CDR1 MGHRA and CDR2 YSYEKL come from the germline V gene. The germline V and J ends were trimmed by 2 bases and 2 bases, with 15 bases remaining between them.

This clone occurred once. This sequence joins TRBV6-5 and TRBJ2-3; 7 bases agree with TRBD1. The CDR3 sequence is 15 residues long. The J segment lost 1 base and the V segment lost 6 bases, leaving 7 bases of the junction unmatched. Germline-derived CDR1 and CDR2 are MNHEY and SVGAGI. The CDR3 reads CASRTLQGRTDTQYF. DNA of the CDR3: TGTGCCAGCAGAACCTTACAGGGGCGCACAGATACGCAGTATTTT.

This chain joins TRBV4-1 and TRBJ1-2; TRBD1 matches 12 bases. This CDR3 region has 17 residues. The V gene end was trimmed by 1 base and the J gene end by 7 bases; junction bases not matched to a gene: 10. Per germline, CDR1 MGHRA and CDR2 YSYEKL. The CDR3, as DNA: TGCGCCAGCAGCCAAGCCCTAAGGGGACAGGGGGCGGGTGGCTACACCTTC. It specifies CASSQALRGQGAGGYTF.

This clone was observed a few times. The J gene is TRBJ1-5, the V gene TRBV28; D gene unclear. The CDR3 has 12 amino acids. CDR1 is MDHEN, CDR2 SYDVKM, per germline. The germline V and J ends were trimmed by 3 bases and 6 bases, with 6 bases remaining between them. The CDR3 DNA reads TGTGCCAGCAGTTTGGCCGGTCAGCCCCAGCATTTT. It is translated as CASSLAGQPQHF.

This clone was counted many times. The chain combines TRBV19 with TRBJ1-2; tentative D call: TRBD1 (6 bases). With 4 bases removed from V and 7 bases from J, the gap between germline ends came to 10 bases. Germline values: CDR1 LNHDA, CDR2 SQIVND (reference sequence). The CDR3 loop spans 12 amino acids. The chain's CDR3 is CASSNRVFGYTF. The CDR3 region has the DNA TGTGCCAGTAGTAACAGGGTGTTTGGCTACACCTTC.

The chain combines TRBV10-3 with TRBJ1-6, with TRBD1 matching 7 bases. The germline V gene encodes CDR1 ENHRY and CDR2 SYGVKD. With V trimmed by 2 bases and J by 7 bases, 11 bases remained unmatched. The CDR3 loop spans 17 amino acids. CDR3 DNA sequence: TGTGCCATCAGTGAGCGTAAAACGACAGGGTTGAATTCACCCCTCCACTTT. It translates to CAISERKTTGLNSPLHF.